The T cell receptor (beta chain) described here comes from a study of metastatic and nonmetastatic thyroid tumors (dated by TCRdb to about 2020). As for the study more broadly: For patients with malignant and with benign thyroid disease, the researchers compared repertoires between peripheral blood samples and tumor or nodule tissue samples. Results and caveats for the whole study, not just this receptor: In both blood and tumor samples, malignant tumors were reported to have significantly higher TCR beta diversity than benign nodules.

This clone was seen repeatedly, ten times or more. Its antigen is unknown. No much larger clonotype is one base removed from it; base qualities were not supplied. Trimmed from V: 5 bases; trimmed from J: 5 bases; junction bases lacking a gene match: 6. Reading the germline V gene (reference sequence) gives CDR1 WNHNN and CDR2 SYGVQD. The CDR3 holds 14 amino acids from the cysteine to the phenylalanine. The read is trimmed to its CDR3 DNA, 42 bases read in frame from base 1. No treatment had been received by any patient before thyroid surgery. Patient clinical samples collected from the early 2010s to the late 2010s were retrospectively analysed using T-cell receptor beta sequencing. The library was made by PCR. Reads for this sample came from an Illumina HiSeq 4000. High-throughput sequencing was used to profile the TCR beta-chain CDR3 region of each patient. From the authors' description of their analysis: CDR3 differences across clinicopathological groups were used to build a classifier for discriminating distant-metastatic papillary thyroid cancer patients. The Shannon index was used to measure repertoire diversity, and the Morisita-Horn index was used to measure how similar tumor and blood repertoires were. TCRdb ran its own pipeline on the public reads, namely fastp trimming at Q25 and MiXCR clone calling, and kept in-frame beta chains. V and J calls and clone size were set by TCRdb, not the authors. This sample comprises 13,000 to 15,000 clones, 25% to 30% of them detected only once. In total, the top ten clones hold roughly 9.8% of the sample.

The TCR comes from a female donor with papillary thyroid cancer or a benign thyroid nodule (not recorded which). Some clones in this sample may be carry-over from other donors' samples. Sequencing was carried out using tumor tissue. This chain joins TRBV10-1 to TRBJ2-1; 7 bases in the middle match TRBD2. The CDR3 protein is CASSTGTTDNEQFF. The DNA sequence is as follows: TGCGCCAGCAGTACCGGGACTACGGACAATGAGCAGTTCTTC.